Presented here are 22 T cell receptor beta chains from one specimen sequenced in a study of tumor-infiltrating lymphocytes in oesophageal squamous cell carcinoma (dated by TCRdb to the mid-2010s). Libraries were prepared through PCR. The sequencing machine was an Illumina HiSeq 2000. TCRdb passed the public sequencing reads through fastp at Q25 and MiXCR, retaining productive beta sequences. Each CDR3 protein gets just one entry, which takes the most common genes and DNA from the rows behind it. Within this sample are about 17,000 distinct CDR3 sequences, with around 43% of them counted one time only. Around a sixth of the sample is in the top ten clones. The sequencing sample was made of normal esophageal tissue next to the tumor. The receptors were sampled from a female donor with esophageal squamous cell carcinoma.

CDR3 sequence reads: CASSKSSYNEQFF. CDR3 bases: TGTGCCAGCAGTAAAAGCTCCTACAATGAGCAGTTCTTC. V and J are TRBV6-5 and TRBJ2-1, with D uncertain. The CDR3 is made up of 13 amino acids. Germline lookup yields CDR1 MNHEY and CDR2 SVGAGI. The V end was cut by 5 bases, the J end by 0 bases, with 5 bases between.

Many counts were recorded for this clonotype. This chain joins TRBV6-1 and TRBJ2-7, with 11 nucleotides matching TRBD2. Unmatched junction bases numbered 4, after V lost 6 bases and J lost 6 bases. CDR1 is MNHNS, CDR2 SASEGT, per germline. The CDR3 contains 13 residues. Here the CDR3 DNA reads TGTGCCAGCAGACTAGCGGGAGTCGCCGAGCAGTACTTC. This codes for CASRLAGVAEQYF.

This clonotype has ten or more counts. The chain's CDR3 is CASSRPGQGTGELFF. CDR3 coding DNA: TGTGCCAGCAGTCGACCGGGACAGGGGACCGGGGAGCTGTTTTTT. The chain links TRBV12-3 or TRBV12-4 to TRBJ2-2; 10 bases map to TRBD1. This CDR3 is 15 amino acids long. V shed 5 bases and J 5 bases; nucleotides not matched to a gene: 5.

This clonotype was recorded at least ten times. The V and J genes are TRBV7-9 and TRBJ1-3, with no clear D. V was clipped by 11 bases and J by 3 bases, with 20 bases between them. CDR1 is SEHNR, CDR2 FQNEAQ, per germline (reference sequence). This CDR3 comprises 15 residues. CDR3 bases: TGTGCCGGCAAACCGGGGAAGTGGGGTGGAAACACCATATATTTT. It yields the protein CAGKPGKWGGNTIYF. The variable domain in full, with the rest retrieved from reference TRBV7-9 and TRBJ1-3, is DTGVSQNPRHKITKRGQNVTFRCDPISEHNRLYWYRQTLGQGPEFLTYFQNEAQLEKSRLLSDRFSAERPKGSFSTLEIQRTEQGDSAMYLCAGKPGKWGGNTIYFGEGSWLTVV.

This clonotype is large (0.1 to 1%) within its sample. The chain employs TRBV7-2 and TRBJ2-1; no definite D call. V lost 5 bases, J lost 16 bases, and 21 bases lay in between. Per the germline V gene, CDR1 is SGHTA and CDR2 is FQGNSA. There are 13 residues in the CDR3. The DNA for the CDR3 is TGTGCCAGCAGCCCTATCGGCATAGGCCCCGTATTCTTC. Its protein product is CASSPIGIGPVFF.

This clonotype was seen at least ten times. Just one base apart from a much larger clone, this may be a read error. V gene TRBV6-1 combines with J gene TRBJ2-7; 13 bases line up with TRBD2. Trimming took 3 bases from V and 7 from J; bases not matched to a gene: 6. The germline V gene has CDR1 MNHNS and CDR2 SASEGT. CDR3 length equals 15 residues. The CDR3 reads CASSEETSGGNEQYF. For the CDR3, the DNA is TGTGCCAGCAGTGAGGAGACTAGCGGGGGGAATGAGCAGTACTTC.

This clonotype has ten or more counts. The chain couples TRBV6-1 to TRBJ1-3; unclear D gene. The germline CDR1 and CDR2 sequences are MNHNS and SASEGT. The CDR3 runs to 17 residues. Trimming shortened V by 7 bases and J by 3 bases, and 22 bases separated the two germline ends. The CDR3 is CASTPRSTRTYGNTIYF. The CDR3, as DNA: TGTGCCAGCACCCCCAGGAGTACCCGGACTTATGGAAACACCATATATTTT.

This clonotype is medium-sized by share. The rearrangement links TRBV6-1 to TRBJ2-5; 9 bases fit TRBD2. V shed 6 bases and J 1 base; nucleotides not matched to a gene: 6. Germline V gene sequence: CDR1 MNHNS, CDR2 SASEGT. This CDR3 comprises 15 residues. CDR3: CASSLAGVPQETQYF. The CDR3, as DNA: TGTGCCAGCAGCTTAGCGGGAGTTCCCCAAGAGACCCAGTACTTC.

CDR3 in DNA: TGTGCCAGCAGCTTAGAGGGTGAAGCTTTCTTT. Protein product: CASSLEGEAFF. This rearrangement joins TRBV7-6 to TRBJ1-1, with D unresolved. The V and J ends lost 1 base and 7 bases respectively, with 4 bases between them. Per the germline V gene, CDR1 is SGHVS and CDR2 is FNYEAQ. The CDR3 contains 11 residues.

Many counts were recorded for this clonotype. This chain connects TRBV6-2 or TRBV6-3 to TRBJ2-3; 9 nucleotides agree with TRBD1. The CDR3 spans 18 residues. The V gene's germline CDR1 is MNHEY and CDR2 SVGEGT. V shed 0 bases and J 3 bases; nucleotides not matched to a gene: 10. CDR3 sequence reads: CASSYSVRGTGFTDTQYF. The CDR3 bases are TGTGCCAGCAGTTACTCCGTTCGGGGGACAGGGTTTACAGATACGCAGTATTTT.

Relative to its sample, this clonotype is medium-sized. This chain joins TRBV12-3 or TRBV12-4 and TRBJ1-1; 9 nucleotides match TRBD1. The CDR3 is made up of 15 amino acids. The V gene end was trimmed by 5 bases and the J gene end by 1 base; junction bases not matched to a gene: 5. The CDR3 DNA follows: TGTGCCAGCAGTCGTCCGGGACAGGGGAACACTGAAGCTTTCTTT. Residues: CASSRPGQGNTEAFF.

The genes are TRBV7-6 and TRBJ2-3; D gene uncertain. The end of the DNA is better explained by TRBJ2-7, so the J call may be wrong. The length of the CDR3 is 14 residues. Per the germline V gene, CDR1 is SGHVS and CDR2 is FNYEAQ. The CDR3, as DNA: TGTGCCAGCAGCTTCGGGCCCAGGAACCACGAGCAGTACTTC. This encodes CASSFGPRNHEQYF.

V gene TRBV7-4 combines with J gene TRBJ2-5; D is possibly TRBD2 (6 bases). Judging by the DNA end, TRBJ2-7 fits better; the J call may be wrong. Germline-derived CDR1 and CDR2 are SGHVT and SQSDAQ. CDR3 length: 13 amino acids. Written as DNA, the CDR3 is TGTGCCAGCAGCTCAACGGAGGGCTACGAGCAGTACTTC. Its protein product is CASSSTEGYEQYF.

Of note for this clonotype: One junction end does not reproduce the germline sequence, and a read error may be involved. J is TRBJ2-6 and V is TRBV7-6, with a tentative D call TRBD1 (6 bases). The J call may be faulty, since TRBJ2-7 better matches the DNA end. Germline CDR1 reads SGHVS; CDR2 reads FNYEAQ. The CDR3 totals 16 residues. CDR3 in amino acids: CASSLPHRVGAYEQYF. The CDR3 nucleotides are TGTGCTAGCAGCTTACCACACAGGGTCGGAGCCTACGAGCAGTACTTC.

The chain combines TRBV28 with TRBJ2-1; 12 nucleotides align to TRBD2. This CDR3 is built from 17 residues. Trimming took 5 bases from V and 3 from J; bases not matched to a gene: 8. Germline CDR1 is MDHEN and CDR2 is SYDVKM. CDR3 sequence reads: CASSTLAGGPGYNEQFF. The CDR3 nucleotides read TGTGCCAGCAGTACCCTAGCGGGAGGGCCGGGCTACAATGAGCAGTTCTTC.

The chain carries TRBV11-2 and TRBJ2-7, with D perhaps matching TRBD2 (7 bases). The J call is doubtful: the DNA matches TRBJ2-5 better. CDR3 length equals 15 residues. CDR1 and CDR2 (germline): SGHAT, FQNNGV. CDR3 DNA: TGTGCCAGCAGCTTGGATGGGGGGGCCATGAAGACCCAGTACTTC. This gives the protein CASSLDGGAMKTQYF.

The chain uses TRBV7-2 and TRBJ2-1, with D hard to call. This CDR3 comprises 14 residues. CDR1 is SGHTA and CDR2 is FQGNSA in the germline V gene. The V end was cut by 4 bases, the J end by 0 bases, with 7 bases between. This CDR3 is CASSYPSSYNEQFF. The CDR3 DNA sequence: TGTGCCAGCAGCTACCCCTCCTCCTACAATGAGCAGTTCTTC.

This chain joins TRBV7-6 and TRBJ2-1, with D tentatively TRBD2 (6 bases). V was shortened by 1 base and J by 2 bases, with 12 bases between the two germline ends. The CDR3 is 16 amino acids. CDR1 and CDR2 (germline): SGHVS, FNYEAQ. Here the CDR3 DNA reads TGTGCCAGCAGCTTAGTCCAAGGGACTCCCTACAATGAGCAGTTCTTC. Translated: CASSLVQGTPYNEQFF.

For the CDR3, the DNA is TGTGCCATCAGTGAGCCCCGCGGGGGCGGCTCTGGGGCCAACGTCCTGACTTTC. This translates into CAISEPRGGGSGANVLTF. The chain combines TRBV10-3 with TRBJ2-6; TRBD2 might be the D (7 bases). Trimming cost V 2 bases and J 0 bases, with 14 bases left between them. The CDR3 totals 18 residues. CDR1 and CDR2 from the germline V gene are ENHRY and SYGVKD.

This clonotype appeared once. The germline gene is not matched at one end of the junction; a read error may be the cause. This chain joins TRBV7-8 and TRBJ2-1; 9 nucleotides line up with TRBD2. TRBJ2-7 matches the DNA end more closely, so the J call is doubtful. The CDR3 has 12 amino acids. CDR1 is SGHVS, CDR2 FQNEAQ, per germline. The DNA of the CDR3 is TGTGCCAGCAGCATAGCGGGAGACGAGCAGTACTTC. This translates into CASSIAGDEQYF.

This chain joins TRBV6-2 or TRBV6-3 and TRBJ2-7; 8 bases agree with TRBD1. Losses at the gene ends were 4 bases for V and 0 bases for J; bases not matched to a gene: 5. The CDR3 runs to 15 residues. Germline V gene sequence: CDR1 MNHEY, CDR2 SVGEGT. The DNA for the CDR3 is TGTGCCAGCAGTTTGAGGACAGGGAGCTCCTACGAGCAGTACTTC. Its protein is CASSLRTGSSYEQYF.

There are a few counts of this clonotype. The V gene is TRBV9, the J gene TRBJ2-5; the D gene is possibly TRBD1 (6 bases). CDR3 length: 14 amino acids. Germline CDR1 reads SGDLS; CDR2 reads YYNGEE. V was cut by 1 base and J by 2 bases, with 9 bases left in between. This CDR3 is CASSVQGLQETQYF. The CDR3 DNA reads as TGTGCCAGCAGCGTACAGGGGCTTCAAGAGACCCAGTACTTC.